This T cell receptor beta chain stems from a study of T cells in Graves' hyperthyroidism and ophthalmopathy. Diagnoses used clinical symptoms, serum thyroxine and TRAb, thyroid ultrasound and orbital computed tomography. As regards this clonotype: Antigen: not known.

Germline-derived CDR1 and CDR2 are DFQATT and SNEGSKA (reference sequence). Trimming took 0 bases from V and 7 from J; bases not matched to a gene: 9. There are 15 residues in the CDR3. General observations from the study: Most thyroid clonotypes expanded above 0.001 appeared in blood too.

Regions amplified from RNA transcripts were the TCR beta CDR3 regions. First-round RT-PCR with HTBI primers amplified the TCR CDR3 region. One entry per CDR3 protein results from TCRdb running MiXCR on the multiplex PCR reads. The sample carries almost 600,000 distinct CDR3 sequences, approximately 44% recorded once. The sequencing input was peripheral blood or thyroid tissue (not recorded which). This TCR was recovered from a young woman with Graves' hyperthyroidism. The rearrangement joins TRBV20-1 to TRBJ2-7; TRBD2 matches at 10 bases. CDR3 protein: CSARDPASGGNEQYF. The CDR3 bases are TGCAGTGCTAGAGATCCTGCTAGCGGGGGAAATGAGCAGTACTTC.